A selection of T cell receptor beta chains follows, all from one sample in a study of human thymus T cells. Clones were sequenced by immunoSEQ multiplex PCR, and TCRdb holds only the in-frame ones, with some missing. In the table there are some 78,000 clones, 90% to 97% of which are singletons. Specimen: thymus tissue. Receptors were obtained from a boy in the first two years of life with a congenital heart defect but otherwise immunologically healthy. Both conserved end residues are trimmed from each CDR3. Each record gives: V gene, CDR3 length, J gene, CDR3 protein.

>TRBV25-1|12|TRBJ1-5
ASSLQGHNQPQH
>TRBV27|13|TRBJ1-3
ASKAPGQAGNTIY
>TRBV4-3|15|TRBJ1-2
ASALFKQGARNYGYT
>TRBV27|15|TRBJ2-1
ASRRKGHQRPYNEQF
>TRBV29-1|20|TRBJ1-1
SVEDLGNTGDTPRGVNTEAF
>TRBV11-2|15|TRBJ1-1
ASSLGRLGQLNTEAF
>TRBV28|14|TRBJ2-6
ASTTETGEGANVLT
>TRBV11-3|13|TRBJ1-3
ASSHPDSSGNTIY
>TRBV12-5|15|TRBJ2-3
ASGLAPRQASTDTQY
>TRBV21-1|17|TRBJ2-7
ASNKTTGTGGWGPYEQY
>TRBV15|20|TRBJ1-1
ATSRVREGQGFCTVDNTEAF
>TRBV4-1|16|TRBJ2-1
ASSHGASGKLSYNEQF